This T cell receptor (beta chain) was retrieved from a study of T cells after yellow fever vaccination. Study findings and constraints: The presence of abundant clonotypes contaminating from the bulk population was possible in FACS-sorted repertoires.

This clonotype was observed a handful of times. The target antigen is unknown. V shed 2 bases and J shed 7 bases, with 13 bases lying between them. The CDR3 covers 13 residues. CDR1 and CDR2 (germline): SGHNT, YYREEE (reference sequence). In making TCR cDNA, 5'RACE template switching added a universal primer site and UMIs to it. TCRdb re-called the 5' RACE reads through MiXCR, storing one row per CDR3 protein. The sample lists some 350,000 distinct CDR3 sequences; under 5% were seen once. V is TRBV5-4 and J is TRBJ2-7; D gene unclear. The receptor's source is a man aged 18 to 29 who received the YFV17D yellow fever vaccine. Sequenced material: PBMCs, taken 5 days after the yellow fever booster vaccination. CDR3 protein: CASSFGVSGEQYV. In DNA form, the CDR3 reads TGTGCCAGCAGCTTCGGTGTTTCCGGGGAGCAGTACGTC.